These 28 T cell receptor beta chains share one sample of origin, sequenced in a study of blood T cell repertoires in COVID-19. Method: immunoSEQ multiplex PCR; TCRdb's copy keeps in-frame clones and lacks some. The sample lists almost 250,000 clones; about 82% were seen once. Input material: peripheral blood. The receptors come from a woman older than 75 with COVID-19, enrolled during active disease.

The chain recombines TRBV6-5 with TRBJ2-3, with 8 bases that match TRBD2. Per germline, CDR1 MNHEY and CDR2 SVGAGI. This CDR3 has 15 amino acids. Losses at the gene ends were 6 bases for V and 9 bases for J; bases not matched to a gene: 14. CDR3 region: CASRPPGVPGGTQYF. The CDR3 nucleotides read TGTGCCAGCAGGCCACCAGGGGTACCGGGAGGGACGCAGTATTTT.

The chain has TRBV6-5 and TRBJ1-1; D uncertain. The V end was cut by 3 bases, the J end by 2 bases, with 16 bases between. Germline loops: CDR1 MNHEY, CDR2 SVGAGI. CDR3 size: 16 residues. CDR3 sequence (DNA): TGTGCCAGCAGTTATCGCGTGGGAGGACTTAACACTGAAGCTTTCTTT. Translation: CASSYRVGGLNTEAFF.

The chain couples TRBV30 to TRBJ2-5; 15 nucleotides agree with TRBD2. Germline assignment: CDR1 GTSNPN and CDR2 SVGIG (reference sequence). V lost 1 base, J lost 2 bases, and 2 bases stayed unmatched. The CDR3 is made up of 16 amino acids. The CDR3 is CAWSEGLAGGQETQYF. CDR3 sequence (DNA): TGTGCCTGGAGTGAGGGACTAGCGGGGGGTCAAGAGACCCAGTACTTC. The complete variable domain, with remaining parts taken from reference TRBV30 and TRBJ2-5, reads SQTIHQWPATLVQPVGSPLSLECTVEGTSNPNLYWYRQAAGRGLQLLFYSVGIGQISSEVPQNLSASRPQDRQFILSSKKLLLSDSGFYLCAWSEGLAGGQETQYFGPGTRLLVL.

This chain joins TRBV21-1 and TRBJ2-2; TRBD1, as called in the table, went unchecked against the DNA. TRBV21-1 counts as a pseudogene. This CDR3 comprises 16 residues. The CDR3 region has the DNA TGTGCCAGCAGCCCCTGGACAGGGAAGGTAACCGGGGAGCTGTTTTTT. Amino acids: CASSPWTGKVTGELFF.

J is TRBJ1-2 and V is TRBV5-5, with D uncertain. V was pared by 1 base and J by 2 bases, with 6 bases between. Per the germline V gene, CDR1 is SGHKS and CDR2 is YYEKEE (reference sequence). There are 13 residues in the CDR3. CDR3 residues: CASSLNQNYGYTF. In DNA form, the CDR3 reads TGTGCCAGCAGCTTGAATCAGAACTATGGCTACACCTTC.

The rearrangement uses TRBV4-2 and TRBJ2-5; the match to TRBD2 covers 9 bases. The CDR3 has 16 residues. Germline V gene sequence: CDR1 LGHNA, CDR2 YNFKEQ. V lost 4 bases, J lost 2 bases, and 8 bases stayed unmatched. The CDR3 bases are TGTGCCAGCAGCCCAGGCGCGGGGGGGGAGCAAGAGACCCAGTACTTC. Translating gives CASSPGAGGEQETQYF.

This chain connects TRBV28 to TRBJ1-2; a possible D gene is TRBD1 (5 bases). The CDR3 is 14 residues long. V lost 2 bases to trimming and J lost 4 bases, with 11 bases between them. From germline, CDR1 is MDHEN and CDR2 SYDVKM. CDR3 nucleotide sequence: TGTGCCAGCAGTTTACCAGGGCGAAGCTATGGCTACACCTTC. It yields the protein CASSLPGRSYGYTF.

V and J are TRBV15 and TRBJ2-1, with TRBD1 identical over 7 bases. The V gene's germline CDR1 is LNHNV and CDR2 YYDKDF (reference sequence). This CDR3 has 15 residues. J gave up 2 bases and V 5 bases, and 6 bases lay outside the gene matches. The CDR3 bases are TGTGCCACCAGCGAAGGGGGCATGACCTACAATGAGCAGTTCTTC. This codes for CATSEGGMTYNEQFF.

The V call is TRBV19, the J call TRBJ1-1; TRBD1 aligns across 7 bases. The CDR3 runs 15 residues. The germline V gene has CDR1 LNHDA and CDR2 SQIVND (reference sequence). The V segment lost 5 bases and the J segment 1 base; nucleotides outside the gene matches: 7. The DNA of the CDR3 is TGTGCCAGTAGTCCGGTGGGGACAGAGAACACTGAAGCTTTCTTT. This gives the protein CASSPVGTENTEAFF.

The genes are TRBV19 and TRBJ1-2; D not certain. This CDR3 is built from 15 residues. V lost 7 bases, J lost 0 bases, and 15 bases lay in between. Germline assignment: CDR1 LNHDA and CDR2 SQIVND (reference sequence). The CDR3 is CASTPAAGTNYGYTF. DNA for the CDR3: TGTGCCAGTACCCCTGCAGCGGGTACTAACTATGGCTACACCTTC.

V and J are TRBV12-3 or TRBV12-4 and TRBJ1-6; no reliable D call. The CDR3 is 12 residues long. Trimming removed 3 bases at V and 7 bases at J, with 4 bases between. CDR3 DNA sequence: TGTGCCAGCAGTTTGAGGAATTCACCCCTCCACTTT. Residues: CASSLRNSPLHF.

Turning to this clone: The same CDR3 can be traced to other DNA sequences in this sample. The V and J genes are TRBV5-1 and TRBJ2-3; TRBD1 matches 10 bases. Germline CDR1 is SGHRS and CDR2 is YFSETQ. CDR3 length: 15 residues. V lost 0 bases and J lost 3; bases outside the gene matches: 1. The CDR3 bases are TGCGCCAGCAGCTTGGGGGACAGGGGAACAGATACGCAGTATTTT. Translation gives CASSLGDRGTDTQYF. Full variable domain (missing parts from reference TRBV5-1 and TRBJ2-3): KAGVTQTPRYLIKTRGQQVTLSCSPISGHRSVSWYQQTPGQGLQFLFEYFSETQRNKGNFPGRFSGRQFSNSRSEMNVSTLELGDSALYLCASSLGDRGTDTQYFGPGTRLTVL.

V usage is TRBV9 and J usage is TRBJ1-2, with D possibly being TRBD1 (5 bases). Germline CDR1 reads SGDLS; CDR2 reads YYNGEE. The V gene lost 0 bases and the J gene lost 6 bases, with 18 bases spanning the gap. The CDR3 contains 16 residues. This CDR3 reads CASSVAVGSGWDGYTF. DNA of the CDR3: TGTGCCAGCAGCGTAGCGGTAGGGTCAGGGTGGGATGGCTACACCTTC.

The chain combines TRBV7-2 with TRBJ1-6; D gene unclear. The V gene's germline CDR1 is SGHTA and CDR2 FQGNSA. V lost 7 bases, J lost 6 bases, and 13 bases lay in between. This CDR3 region has 14 residues. CDR3 nucleotide sequence: TGTGCCAGCACCCTGAGAAATAGTAATTCACCCCTCCACTTT. Translated: CASTLRNSNSPLHF.

The gene calls are TRBV3-1 (or the pseudogene TRBV3-2) and TRBJ2-5; weak D call: TRBD2 (6 bases). Germline loops: CDR1 LGHDT, CDR2 YNNKEL (reference sequence). This CDR3 comprises 15 residues. V was trimmed by 2 bases and J by 7 bases, leaving 17 bases between them. The CDR3, as DNA: TGTGCCAGCAGCCAACCCGGGAGCCGAGGAGGGACCCAGTACTTC. As protein: CASSQPGSRGGTQYF.

The table lists this clone with a count of one. The chain uses TRBV2 and TRBJ2-5, with TRBD2 identical over 11 bases. This CDR3 spans 16 amino acids. Trimming cost V 5 bases and J 5 bases; bases outside gene matches: 10. CDR1 is SNHLY, CDR2 FYNNEI, per germline. The CDR3 bases are TGTGCCAGCAGTTTCGAGACTAGCGGGGTCCGGGAGACCCAGTACTTC. The encoded protein is CASSFETSGVRETQYF. The whole variable domain, remainder taken from reference TRBV2 and TRBJ2-5, is EPEVTQTPSHQVTQMGQEVILRCVPISNHLYFYWYRQILGQKVEFLVSFYNNEISEKSEIFDDQFSVERPDGSNFTLKIRSTKLEDSAMYFCASSFETSGVRETQYFGPGTRLLVL.

The chain combines TRBV19 with TRBJ1-2; no reliable D call. This CDR3 contains 15 residues. The V end lost 6 bases, the J end lost 5 bases, and 19 bases lay between the germline ends. Germline V lookup: CDR1 LNHDA, CDR2 SQIVND (reference sequence). The CDR3 is CASSPSERRRYGYTF. The CDR3 nucleotides read TGTGCCAGTAGCCCTTCGGAGCGAAGAAGGTATGGCTACACCTTC.

This clone was observed a few times. This chain joins TRBV6-1 and TRBJ1-4; 7 bases line up with TRBD1. The germline V gene has CDR1 MNHNS and CDR2 SASEGT. J gave up 11 bases and V 1 base, and 10 bases lay outside the gene matches. The CDR3 is made up of 15 amino acids. The CDR3 DNA follows: TGTGCCAGCAGTGAAGGACAGGGAGTTGTGGTGAAACTGTTTTTT. It translates to CASSEGQGVVVKLFF.

The chain employs TRBV12-2 and TRBJ2-7; the table gives TRBD2 as D, unverified against the DNA. TRBV12-2 is designated a pseudogene. This CDR3 contains 16 residues. The CDR3: CASRLSPSGGWYEQYV. The CDR3 DNA is TGTGCAAGTCGCTTGAGTCCTAGCGGGGGGTGGTACGAGCAGTACGTC.

The chain uses TRBV21-1 and TRBJ2-2; the D call of TRBD1 is as the table states it, not checked on the DNA. TRBV21-1 is a documented pseudogene. This CDR3 contains 16 residues. CDR3 amino acids: CANRLRDRVDTGELFF. CDR3 DNA sequence: TGTGCCAACCGACTCCGGGACAGGGTGGACACCGGGGAGCTGTTTTTT.

The chain is built from TRBV11-3 and TRBJ2-1; D ambiguous. Per the germline V gene, CDR1 is SGHNT and CDR2 is YENEEA. V lost 1 base, J lost 6 bases, and 16 bases lay in between. This CDR3 has 16 residues. The CDR3 DNA sequence: TGTGCCAGCAGCTTAGGTACCTTCCTTTCGGGCAATGAGCAGTTCTTC. This codes for CASSLGTFLSGNEQFF.

The chain is built from TRBV10-3 and TRBJ1-5, with 7 bases that match TRBD1. The trim removed 5 bases at V and 7 bases at J, leaving 5 bases unmatched. The CDR3 has 13 residues. Per the germline V gene, CDR1 is ENHRY and CDR2 is SYGVKD. The DNA for the CDR3 is TGTGCCATCAGTACGGGACAGACCCAGCCCCAGCATTTT. This sequence encodes CAISTGQTQPQHF.

V is TRBV5-4 and J is TRBJ2-7, with TRBD2 identical over 12 bases. Germline CDR1 and CDR2: SGHNT and YYREEE (reference sequence). The CDR3 extends over 16 amino acids. V shed 0 bases, J shed 2 bases, and the junction held 3 bases outside the gene matches. The CDR3 here is CASSLGTSGETYEQYF. The CDR3 DNA reads as TGTGCCAGCAGCTTGGGGACTAGCGGGGAAACCTACGAGCAGTACTTC.

The chain employs TRBV18 and TRBJ1-1; D is unresolved. The length of the CDR3 is 17 residues. Trimming removed 0 bases at V and 0 bases at J, with 14 bases between. Germline CDR1 and CDR2: KGHSH and LQKENI. DNA of the CDR3: TGTGCCAGCTCACCACCTCGCAAGGGAGGAATGAACACTGAAGCTTTCTTT. Its translation is CASSPPRKGGMNTEAFF. The variable domain in full, completed from reference TRBV18 and TRBJ1-1, reads NAGVMQNPRHLVRRRGQEARLRCSPMKGHSHVYWYRQLPEEGLKFMVYLQKENIIDESGMPKERFSAEFPKEGPSILRIQQVVRGDSAAYFCASSPPRKGGMNTEAFFGQGTRLTVV.

This clone was seen a handful of times. The chain employs TRBV29-1 and TRBJ1-2; 11 positions agree with TRBD1. Germline CDR1 reads SQVTM; CDR2 reads ANQGSEA. Trimming took 4 bases from V and 8 from J; bases not matched to a gene: 6. This CDR3 has 13 residues. The CDR3 DNA sequence: TGCAGCGTTGTTGGACAGGGGGCTTGGGGCTACACCTTC. Protein: CSVVGQGAWGYTF.

V is TRBV6-5 and J is TRBJ1-6; possibly TRBD1 for D (5 bases). CDR3 length equals 14 residues. Germline lookup yields CDR1 MNHEY and CDR2 SVGAGI. V lost 6 bases and J lost 5, with 11 bases in between. Here the CDR3 reads CASRQGPNNSPLHF. The CDR3 DNA reads as TGTGCCAGCAGGCAGGGTCCGAATAATTCACCCCTCCACTTT.

This clone was seen a few times. V gene TRBV5-6 combines with J gene TRBJ1-2, with D tentatively TRBD1 (6 bases). Germline CDR1 reads SGHDT; CDR2 reads YYEEEE. V was cut by 1 base and J by 7 bases, with 11 bases left in between. This CDR3 has 13 amino acids. Here the CDR3 reads CASSLWTAIGYTF. In DNA, the CDR3 is TGTGCCAGCAGCTTGTGGACAGCTATTGGCTACACCTTC.

The V call is TRBV7-2, the J call TRBJ2-4; weak D call: TRBD2 (5 bases). The CDR3 has 16 amino acids. The V gene's germline CDR1 is SGHTA and CDR2 FQGNSA. Trimming removed 1 base from V and 3 bases from J, with 13 bases in between. Here the CDR3 DNA reads TGTGCCAGCAGCTTAGGCATATCCGGGGACAAAAACATTCAGTACTTC. It yields the protein CASSLGISGDKNIQYF.